This T cell receptor beta chain was recovered during a study of T-cell reconstitution after alpha-beta-depleted transplantation in children. Overall study findings and caveats: It was surviving recipient T cells and thymic progenitors that gave some patients high TCRbeta diversity at day 60. Several hundred rapidly expanded clones from non-depleted graft cells reportedly supplied alpha-beta T cells about two months post-transplant. T-cell counts and diversity at one year post-transplant came mainly from newly produced T cells.

Germline CDR1 reads SGHRS; CDR2 reads YFSETQ. Germline trimming cut 5 bases from V and 3 bases from J; bases unmatched to any gene: 11. This CDR3 region has 17 residues. Comment on this clonotype: The antigen remains unidentified.

Preparing the TCRbeta library involved the use of unique molecular identifiers. Using its own MiXCR run on the PCR reads, TCRdb lists one record per CDR3 protein. The table lists some 550,000 distinct CDR3 sequences, roughly 24% of them singletons, with roughly 15% in the top ten. This sequence joins TRBV5-1 and TRBJ2-3; 11 bases match TRBD2. The TCR sequence derives from a boy in the first two years of life who had a stem cell transplant for acute myeloid leukemia, so the T cells may come from the graft donor. Here the sequenced sample was PBMCs, mostly from graft donor cells, taken 360 days after TCRalphabeta/CD19-depleted stem cell transplant. The chain's CDR3 is CASRMPTSGESTDTQYF. The DNA for the CDR3 is TGCGCCAGCAGGATGCCGACTAGCGGGGAATCAACAGATACGCAGTATTTT.